These T cell receptor beta chains were read from a single sample in a study of CD8+ T cells in alopecia areata. Sequencing used immunoSEQ multiplex PCR; TCRdb keeps in-frame clones, though not all of them. The sample records hundreds of thousands of clones, 55% to 70% being singletons. The sequenced sample was CD4+ T cells sorted from blood, obtained at week 24, from a patient treated with tofacitinib. These receptors were taken from a human donor with alopecia areata. The CDR3 runs from the conserved cysteine through the conserved F or W. D genes are given only for firm matches. Rows give clone size only sometimes, using once, few, many, or a class for an expanded clone.

J gene: TRBJ1-2; clone size: -; V gene: TRBV10-3; D gene: -; CDR3 DNA: TGTGCCATCAGTGCGCAGAACTATGGCTACACCTTC; CDR3 protein: CAISAQNYGYTF
J gene: TRBJ2-5; clone size: -; V gene: TRBV5-6; D gene: -; CDR3 DNA: TGTGCCAGCCTCTCAGGAGCAGAAGAGACCCAGTACTTC; CDR3 protein: CASLSGAEETQYF
J gene: TRBJ2-7; clone size: -; V gene: TRBV5-6; D gene: -; CDR3 DNA: TGTGCCAGCAGCTTGGACAGGGTACCCTACGAGCAGTACTTC; CDR3 protein: CASSLDRVPYEQYF
J gene: TRBJ2-4; clone size: -; V gene: TRBV10-3; D gene: TRBD1; CDR3 DNA: TGTGCCATCAGTGAGCCCGTCCGGACAGGGAAAAACATTCAGTACTTC; CDR3 protein: CAISEPVRTGKNIQYF
J gene: TRBJ1-5; clone size: many; V gene: TRBV19; D gene: -; CDR3 DNA: TGTGCCAGTAAGGGGAGTGGCAATCAGCCCCAGCATTTT; CDR3 protein: CASKGSGNQPQHF
J gene: TRBJ1-2; clone size: many; V gene: TRBV10-3; D gene: TRBD1; CDR3 DNA: TGTGCCATCAGTGTTGGGACAGGAGATGGCTACACCTTC; CDR3 protein: CAISVGTGDGYTF
J gene: TRBJ1-5; clone size: -; V gene: TRBV5-1; D gene: -; CDR3 DNA: TGCGCCAGCAGCTTGGAGGGAGGTGGACAGCCCCAGCATTTT; CDR3 protein: CASSLEGGGQPQHF
J gene: TRBJ2-7; clone size: -; V gene: TRBV29-1; D gene: -; CDR3 DNA: TGCAGCGTCCGGACAGCCCCCTACGAGCAGTACTTC; CDR3 protein: CSVRTAPYEQYF
J gene: TRBJ2-5; clone size: -; V gene: TRBV5-6; D gene: -; CDR3 DNA: TGTGCCAGCAGCTTGGCCGGCAGGGTGGCACAAGAGACCCAGTACTTC; CDR3 protein: CASSLAGRVAQETQYF
J gene: TRBJ1-2; clone size: once; V gene: TRBV29-1; D gene: TRBD1; CDR3 DNA: TGCAGCGTGATGGACAGGGGTGGTGGCTACACCTTC; CDR3 protein: CSVMDRGGGYTF
J gene: TRBJ2-2; clone size: -; V gene: TRBV5-4; D gene: TRBD1; CDR3 DNA: TGTGCCAGCAAGGGACAGGGGAACACCGGGGAGCTGTTTTTT; CDR3 protein: CASKGQGNTGELFF
J gene: TRBJ2-5; clone size: few; V gene: TRBV29-1; D gene: -; CDR3 DNA: TGCAGCGCTCGGGGGTTGTACCAAGAGACCCAGTACTTC; CDR3 protein: CSARGLYQETQYF
J gene: TRBJ1-4; clone size: -; V gene: TRBV2; D gene: -; CDR3 DNA: TGTGCCAGCTGGAGGAATGAAAAACTGTTTTTT; CDR3 protein: CASWRNEKLFF
J gene: TRBJ2-4; clone size: few; V gene: TRBV4-2; D gene: TRBD1; CDR3 DNA: TGTGCCAGCAGCCAAGATCTGGAAAGCGAGACAGGGGAGTACTTC; CDR3 protein: CASSQDLESETGEYF
J gene: TRBJ1-1; clone size: few; V gene: TRBV20-1; D gene: -; CDR3 DNA: TGCAGTGCTGTGGGGCGGAAAGCTTTCTTT; CDR3 protein: CSAVGRKAFF